This T cell receptor beta chain was captured in a study of CD8 T cells in Susac syndrome. V was clipped by 0 bases and J by 7 bases; unmatched bases: 5. The CDR3 totals 15 residues. The germline V gene encodes CDR1 SGHTA and CDR2 FQGNSA. Reverse transcription of roughly 0.5 to 1 ug RNA was carried out with random hexamers. TCR beta CDR3 was amplified by immunoSEQ covering 54 Vbeta and 13 Jbeta. TCRdb passed the immunoSEQ multiplex PCR reads through MiXCR, listing each CDR3 protein once. The table includes 140,000 or so distinct CDR3 sequences, 94% detected once. V is TRBV7-2 and J is TRBJ2-1; 8 bases line up with TRBD2. Sequenced: CD4+ T cells from PBMCs. The receptor comes from a human donor in good health. The CDR3 reads CASSLAWSGSNEQFF. Written as DNA, the CDR3 is TGTGCCAGCAGCTTAGCCTGGAGCGGGAGTAATGAGCAGTTCTTC. The whole variable domain, filled in from reference TRBV7-2 and TRBJ2-1, reads GAGVSQSPSNKVTEKGKDVELRCDPISGHTALYWYRQSLGQGLEFLIYFQGNSAPDKSGLPSDRFSAERTGGSVSTLTIQRTQQEDSAVYLCASSLAWSGSNEQFFGPGTRLTVL.